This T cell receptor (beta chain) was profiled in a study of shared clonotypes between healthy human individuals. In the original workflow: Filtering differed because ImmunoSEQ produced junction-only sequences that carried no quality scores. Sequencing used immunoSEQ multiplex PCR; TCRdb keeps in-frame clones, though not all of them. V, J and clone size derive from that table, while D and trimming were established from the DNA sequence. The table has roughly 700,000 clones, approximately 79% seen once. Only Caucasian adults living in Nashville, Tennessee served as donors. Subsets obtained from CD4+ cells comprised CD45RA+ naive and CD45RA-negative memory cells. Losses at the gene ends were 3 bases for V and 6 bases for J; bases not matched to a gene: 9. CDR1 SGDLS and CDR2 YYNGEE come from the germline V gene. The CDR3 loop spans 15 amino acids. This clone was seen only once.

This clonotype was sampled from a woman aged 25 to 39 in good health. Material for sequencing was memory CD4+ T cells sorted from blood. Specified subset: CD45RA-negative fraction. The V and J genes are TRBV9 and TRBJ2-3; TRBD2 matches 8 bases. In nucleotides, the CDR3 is TGTGCCAGCAGCGAGGGACCGACTAGCGTGGATACGCAGTATTTT. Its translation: CASSEGPTSVDTQYF.